The 30 T cell receptor beta chains below all came from one sample that was sequenced in a study of T cell clonality in common variable immunodeficiency. Profiled with immunoSEQ multiplex PCR; TCRdb holds only in-frame clones, not every one. In total the sample includes about 23,000 clones, none of them seen once. Points from the study as a whole: Common variable immunodeficiency TCR beta sequences reportedly had fewer deletions and N-nucleotide insertions.

Their antigens remain unidentified. The sequencing input was peripheral blood mononuclear cells. The receptors come from a human donor with common variable immunodeficiency.

Worth noting for this clone: The sequenced fragment ends 3 residues before the CDR3 boundary, so the rest is inferred from the germline J gene. V and J are TRBV2 and TRBJ1-1, with D possibly matching TRBD1 (6 bases). The CDR3 loop spans 13 amino acids. CDR1 SNHLY and CDR2 FYNNEI come from the germline V gene. V lost 8 bases to trimming and J lost 7 bases, with 17 bases between them. The covered CDR3 bases are TGTGCCAGCCTTGACTGGGGGCGAGATGAA. This encodes CASLDWGRDE. The full CDR3 is CASLDWGRDEAFF.

This clone was detected many times. The read terminates 3 residues ahead of where the CDR3 ends, so the germline J gene completes it. This rearrangement joins TRBV19 to TRBJ2-7, with 10 positions matching TRBD1. In germline, CDR1 is LNHDA, CDR2 SQIVND (reference sequence). The CDR3 runs 16 residues. Unmatched junction bases numbered 10, after V lost 6 bases and J lost 2 bases. The CDR3 DNA, read in part, is TGTGCCAGTAGCCCCGGGGGGACAGGGGCGGCCTACGAG. Amino acids: CASSPGGTGAAYE. The entire CDR3 protein is CASSPGGTGAAYEQYF.

This clone appeared a few times. The DNA ends 3 residues before the CDR3 does, and the rest of the CDR3 is filled in from the germline J gene. V is TRBV30 and J is TRBJ1-2; D unresolved. The CDR3 consists of 12 residues. V lost 8 bases and J 2 bases, leaving 12 bases between the germline ends. Per germline, CDR1 GTSNPN and CDR2 SVGIG (reference sequence). The part of the CDR3 DNA that was read is TGTGCCGGACTAAGGGAAAACTATGGC. Its protein product is CAGLRENYG. The complete CDR3 reads CAGLRENYGYTF.

At least ten counts were recorded for this clone. Read sequence stops 3 residues before the CDR3 end, and the germline J gene provides the missing end. V is TRBV5-1 and J is TRBJ2-3; 7 nucleotides line up with TRBD2. Germline CDR1 is SGHRS and CDR2 is YFSETQ. V was clipped by 4 bases and J by 2 bases; unmatched bases: 13. The CDR3 contains 17 residues. The CDR3 region is CASSPGLIQRDTDTQYF. The CDR3 DNA, read in part, is TGCGCCAGCAGCCCGGGACTAATTCAGCGGGACACAGATACG.

The sample holds many counts of this clone. The CDR3 end is not reached by the read, which stops 3 residues before it; the germline J gene fills it in. The chain uses TRBV30 and TRBJ2-3; 12 bases fit TRBD2. The CDR3 covers 19 residues. V gave up 4 bases and J gave up 3 bases; unmatched junction bases: 17. Germline values: CDR1 GTSNPN, CDR2 SVGIG (reference sequence). CDR3 sequence reads: CAWTPLINTGTSGTDTQYF. The covered CDR3 bases are TGTGCCTGGACGCCACTTATTAACACCGGGACTAGCGGGACAGATACG.

This clone was seen many times. The read terminates 3 residues ahead of where the CDR3 ends, so the germline J gene completes it. V usage is TRBV18 and J usage is TRBJ1-1; 7 nucleotides agree with TRBD1. Trimming removed 3 bases from V and 6 bases from J; junction bases left unmatched: 10. Per the germline V gene, CDR1 is KGHSH and CDR2 is LQKENI. This CDR3 has 15 residues. Partial CDR3 DNA: TGTGCCAGCTCACCTAGGGACAGCGTGGGGGCTGAA. Translated, it gives CASSPRDSVGAE. The CDR3 in its entirety is CASSPRDSVGAEAFF.

This clone was detected only a few times. Coverage ceases 3 residues before the CDR3 finishes, and the germline J gene fills in the end. The genes are TRBV19 and TRBJ2-1; TRBD1 matches 12 bases. Germline CDR1 and CDR2: LNHDA and SQIVND (reference sequence). J was trimmed by 8 bases and V by 5 bases; bases with no gene match: 7. The CDR3 runs 15 residues. Partial CDR3 DNA: TGTGCCAGTAGTCCGGGACAGGGGGCGAACCATGAG. Residues: CASSPGQGANHE. The full CDR3 protein is CASSPGQGANHEQFF.

This clone was recorded many times. The read ends 3 residues before the CDR3 terminus; that terminus is restored from the germline J gene. V gene TRBV14 combines with J gene TRBJ2-1; weak D call: TRBD1 (6 bases). V shed 0 bases and J shed 0 bases, with 12 bases lying between them. Germline loops: CDR1 SGHDN, CDR2 FVKESK. The CDR3 is made up of 17 amino acids. The CDR3 here is CASSQDLGAFSYNEQFF. The CDR3 DNA, read in part, is TGTGCCAGCAGCCAAGATCTGGGGGCTTTCTCCTACAATGAG.

Points on this clone: The read halts 3 residues ahead of the CDR3 end, with the missing end drawn from the germline J gene. This chain links TRBV2 with TRBJ2-7, with D maybe TRBD1 (5 bases). This CDR3 is built from 15 residues. V was clipped by 8 bases and J by 2 bases, with 19 bases between them. Germline CDR1 reads SNHLY; CDR2 reads FYNNEI. CDR3 protein: CASGLEKGFTYEQYF. The CDR3 bases that were read are TGTGCCAGCGGCCTGGAGAAGGGGTTTACCTACGAG.

This clone has more than one count but fewer than ten. The read terminates 3 residues before the CDR3 end, so the remaining end is supplied by the germline J gene. V and J are TRBV7-2 and TRBJ1-3; possibly TRBD1 for D (6 bases). Per germline, CDR1 SGHTA and CDR2 FQGNSA. V lost 5 bases, J lost 0 bases, and 11 bases lay in between. The CDR3 spans 15 residues. Incomplete CDR3 DNA: TGTGCCAGCAGCCAGGACAGTACCTCTGGAAACACC. The encoded protein is CASSQDSTSGNT. The CDR3, in full, reads CASSQDSTSGNTIYF.

This clone was recorded a few times. The read stops 3 residues short of the end of the CDR3; the missing end is completed from the germline J gene. V gene TRBV5-6 combines with J gene TRBJ1-1; D might be TRBD1 (6 bases). Germline CDR1 reads SGHDT; CDR2 reads YYEEEE. This CDR3 spans 14 amino acids. V dropped 4 bases and J dropped 5 bases, with 15 bases sitting between them. The chain's CDR3 is CASSRDRFWTEAFF. Incomplete CDR3 DNA: TGTGCCAGCAGCCGAGACAGGTTCTGGACTGAA. Full variable domain (rest looked up from reference TRBV5-6 and TRBJ1-1): DAGVTQSPTHLIKTRGQQVTLRCSPKSGHDTVSWYQQALGQGPQFIFQYYEEEERQRGNFPDRFSGHQFPNYSSELNVNALLLGDSALYLCASSRDRFWTEAFFGQGTRLTVV.

This clone was counted many times. CDR3 DNA, as far as it was read: TGTGCCAGCTCACACCCTGACAGGGTCTACGAG. Translation: CASSHPDRVYE. The full CDR3 protein is CASSHPDRVYEQYF. The gene calls are TRBV18 and TRBJ2-7; 7 positions match TRBD1. With the read ending 3 residues before the CDR3 end, the germline J gene is used to fill in that end. The CDR3 covers 14 residues. The ends lost 4 bases at V and 3 bases at J; junction bases unmatched: 6. The germline CDR1 and CDR2 sequences are KGHSH and LQKENI.

Only a few counts were recorded for this clone. The missing CDR3 end, 3 residues past where the read stops, is filled in from the germline J gene. V usage is TRBV6-1 and J usage is TRBJ1-1; the D is unclear. CDR1 is MNHNS, CDR2 SASEGT, per germline. The CDR3 extends over 11 amino acids. CDR3 DNA (partial): TGTGCCAGCAGTGTAGGAGGGTCC. It specifies CASSVGGS. The full CDR3 protein reads CASSVGGSAFF.

This clone was seen repeatedly, ten times or more. The CDR3: CASSSQGAMNTEAFF. The DNA read from the CDR3 is TGTGCCAGCTCATCGCAGGGGGCTATGAACACTGAA. The chain is built from TRBV18 and TRBJ1-1; 8 bases map to TRBD1. The read ends 3 residues before the CDR3 terminus; that terminus is restored from the germline J gene. Germline V gene data show CDR1 as KGHSH and CDR2 as LQKENI. After removal of 5 bases from V and 0 bases from J, the junction contained 5 bases not matched to a gene. This CDR3 spans 15 amino acids.

Only a few counts were recorded for this clone. Coverage ceases 3 residues before the CDR3 finishes, and the germline J gene fills in the end. This chain connects TRBV6-1 to TRBJ2-5, with D possibly matching TRBD2 (6 bases). Trimming stripped 4 bases from V and 4 bases from J, with 10 bases between. Germline CDR1 and CDR2: MNHNS and SASEGT. The CDR3 is 13 amino acids. Partial CDR3 DNA: TGTGCCAGCAGTGGCGGGGACCGAGAGACC. Translation gives CASSGGDRET. The full-length CDR3 reads as CASSGGDRETQYF.

This clone was found many times. The read finishes 3 residues shy of the CDR3 end, and the germline J gene is used to complete it. The chain carries TRBV14 and TRBJ1-4; D ambiguous. V dropped 1 base and J dropped 3 bases, with 9 bases sitting between them. In germline, CDR1 is SGHDN, CDR2 FVKESK. The CDR3 runs to 15 residues. The CDR3 protein is CASSQVRGSNEKLFF. The DNA read from the CDR3 is TGTGCCAGCAGCCAAGTCCGAGGGTCTAATGAAAAA.

At least ten counts were recorded for this clone. Read coverage stops 3 residues before the CDR3 terminus; the germline J gene supplies the remainder. J is TRBJ2-3 and V is TRBV12-3 or TRBV12-4; D unclear. V lost 6 bases and J 0 bases, leaving 7 bases between the germline ends. This CDR3 region has 13 residues. The DNA read from the CDR3 is TGTGCCAGCAGAGGTTTAAGCACAGATACG. It yields the protein CASRGLSTDT. From start to end, the CDR3 is CASRGLSTDTQYF.

This clone showed up just a few times. The observed sequence ends 3 residues before the CDR3 terminus, with the missing tail filled in from the germline J gene. The chain is built from TRBV29-1 and TRBJ2-7; 7 nucleotides agree with TRBD1. The CDR3 totals 11 residues. Looked up from germline, CDR1 is SQVTM and CDR2 is ANQGSEA. The trim removed 4 bases at V and 6 bases at J, leaving 3 bases unmatched. CDR3: CSVGQGREQYF. The CDR3 bases that were read are TGCAGCGTTGGACAGGGCCGCGAG.

This clone showed up just a few times. The read falls 3 residues short of the CDR3 end, and the missing part is taken from the germline J gene. The chain has TRBV18 and TRBJ2-2; TRBD1 aligns across 7 bases. The CDR3 is 16 amino acids. J lost 0 bases, V lost 2 bases, and 3 bases had no gene match. Germline assignment: CDR1 KGHSH and CDR2 LQKENI. This CDR3 is CASSPLGTANTGELFF. The sequenced CDR3 bases are TGTGCCAGCTCACCATTGGGGACAGCGAACACCGGGGAG.

Concerning this clone itself: The CDR3 end falls 3 residues outside the read, so it is completed with the germline J gene. The rearrangement uses TRBV7-3 and TRBJ2-5; 8 bases map to TRBD1. Germline trimming cut 2 bases from V and 7 bases from J; bases unmatched to any gene: 6. Germline V CDR1 and CDR2: SGHTA, FQGTGA. CDR3 size: 14 residues. CDR3 DNA (partial): TGTGCCAGCAGCTTACAGGGGGCTGGGACGACC. As protein: CASSLQGAGTT. The whole CDR3 region reads CASSLQGAGTTQYF.

A note on this clone: The read comes to an end 3 residues before the CDR3 does, leaving the germline J gene to fill in the end. V gene TRBV2 combines with J gene TRBJ1-6; a possible D gene is TRBD1 (6 bases). The ends were cut back, 4 bases at V and 7 bases at J, with 14 bases in the middle. The CDR3 has 15 amino acids. Germline CDR1 reads SNHLY; CDR2 reads FYNNEI. The CDR3 protein is CASSANGGSNSPLHF. CDR3 DNA, as far as it was read: TGTGCCAGCAGTGCTAATGGGGGCTCCAATTCACCC.

Many counts were recorded for this clone. The missing CDR3 end, 3 residues past where the read stops, is filled in from the germline J gene. The V and J genes are TRBV19 and TRBJ2-1; 11 bases map to TRBD2. The J segment lost 3 bases and the V segment lost 4 bases, leaving 2 bases of the junction unmatched. The germline CDR1 and CDR2 sequences are LNHDA and SQIVND (reference sequence). The CDR3 loop spans 15 amino acids. CDR3: CASSKTSGIYNEQFF. The CDR3 bases that were read are TGTGCCAGTAGTAAGACTAGCGGGATCTACAATGAG.

Details on this clone: Read coverage stops 3 residues before the CDR3 terminus; the germline J gene supplies the remainder. V and J are TRBV7-2 and TRBJ1-5, with 7 bases aligning to TRBD1. This CDR3 spans 15 amino acids. Germline CDR1 reads SGHTA; CDR2 reads FQGNSA. J lost 4 bases, V lost 5 bases, and 8 bases had no gene match. CDR3 DNA (partial): TGTGCCAGCAGCCTCCATGCGGGACAGAATCAGCCC. Its translation is CASSLHAGQNQP. The whole CDR3 protein is CASSLHAGQNQPQHF.

This clone has at least ten counts. Read data end 3 residues before the CDR3 end; the end is taken from the germline J gene. The chain carries TRBV30 and TRBJ2-3, with TRBD2 matching over 10 bases. The germline CDR1 and CDR2 sequences are GTSNPN and SVGIG (reference sequence). The CDR3 runs 16 residues. J lost 2 bases, V lost 0 bases, and 5 bases had no gene match. The CDR3 is CAWSVGLAGATDTQYF. Incomplete CDR3 DNA: TGTGCCTGGAGTGTAGGCCTAGCGGGGGCCACAGATACG.

There are many counts of this clone. The sequence runs out 3 residues before the end of the CDR3; the remainder is reconstructed from the germline J gene. V and J are TRBV23-1 and TRBJ1-2, with D possibly matching TRBD1 (6 bases). TRBV23-1 is assigned to the ORF class and has an uncertain function. This CDR3 is built from 16 residues. CDR3 sequence: CASSQGARVCSKGYTF. CDR3 DNA, as far as it was read: TGCGCCAGCAGTCAGGGGGCGCGGGTTTGTAGCAAAGGC.

Note on this clone: The read terminates 3 residues before the CDR3 end, so the remaining end is supplied by the germline J gene. The V and J genes are TRBV2 and TRBJ1-1, with D possibly TRBD1 on 5 matching bases. This CDR3 region has 13 residues. The V and J ends lost 8 bases and 0 bases respectively, with 10 bases between them. Germline V gene data show CDR1 as SNHLY and CDR2 as FYNNEI. The CDR3 region is CASGGHLNTEAFF. CDR3 bases read: TGTGCCAGCGGTGGACACTTGAACACTGAA.

With respect to this clone: The read ends 3 residues before the CDR3 terminus; that terminus is restored from the germline J gene. V usage is TRBV19 and J usage is TRBJ2-7; perhaps TRBD2 as D (6 bases). The V and J ends lost 5 bases and 1 base respectively, with 12 bases between them. The CDR3 is made up of 14 amino acids. Germline CDR1 LNHDA, CDR2 SQIVND (reference sequence). The sequenced part of the CDR3 DNA is TGTGCCAGTAGTCCGATAGGAGGGTCCTACGAG. Protein product: CASSPIGGSYE. The full-length CDR3 reads as CASSPIGGSYEQYF. Using reference TRBV19 and TRBJ2-7 for the parts outside the CDR3, the full variable domain is DGGITQSPKYLFRKEGQNVTLSCEQNLNHDAMYWYRQDPGQGLRLIYYSQIVNDFQKGDIAEGYSVSREKKESFPLTVTSAQKNPTAFYLCASSPIGGSYEQYFGPGTRLTVT.

A few counts support this clone. Read sequence stops 3 residues before the CDR3 end, and the germline J gene provides the missing end. This sequence joins TRBV30 and TRBJ1-6; D ambiguous. CDR1 and CDR2 from the germline V gene are GTSNPN and SVGIG (reference sequence). V was clipped by 0 bases and J by 7 bases, with 10 bases between them. The CDR3 contains 14 residues. CDR3 residues: CAWSVGVENSPLHF. CDR3 DNA, as far as it was read: TGTGCCTGGAGTGTCGGTGTTGAGAATTCACCC.

This clone was recorded a few times. Relative to the germline gene, one junction end is altered; a read error may explain this. The sequence runs out 3 residues before the end of the CDR3; the remainder is reconstructed from the germline J gene. The V gene is TRBV7-9, the J gene TRBJ1-6; D is ambiguous. The germline gives CDR1 SEHNR, CDR2 FQNEAQ (reference sequence). This CDR3 region has 14 residues. CDR3 region: CSSAFVSYNSPLHF. Incomplete CDR3 DNA: TGTTCCAGCGCGTTCGTGTCCTATAATTCACCC. Together with reference TRBV7-9 and TRBJ1-6, the CDR3 gives the full variable domain: DTGVSQNPRHKITKRGQNVTFRCDPISEHNRLYWYRQTLGQGPEFLTYFQNEAQLEKSRLLSDRFSAERPKGSFSTLEIQRTEQGDSAMYLCSSAFVSYNSPLHFGNGTRLTVT.

This clone has a count of ten or more. The read finishes 3 residues shy of the CDR3 end, and the germline J gene is used to complete it. The rearrangement links TRBV12-3 or TRBV12-4 to TRBJ1-6, with 7 nucleotides matching TRBD1. The CDR3 extends over 14 amino acids. V shed 6 bases, J shed 6 bases, and the junction held 5 bases outside the gene matches. The CDR3 sequence: CASSLRGSNSPLHF. Incomplete CDR3 DNA: TGTGCCAGCAGCCTCAGGGGGTCTAATTCACCC.